This T cell receptor (beta chain) was found in a study of brain T cells in children with intractable seizures. Germline V gene sequence: CDR1 WSHSY, CDR2 SAAADI. Trimming cost V 8 bases and J 3 bases, with 10 bases left between them. There are 13 residues in the CDR3. The table came from immunoSEQ multiplex PCR; TCRdb's copy has only in-frame clones and leaves some out. The table records under 45,000 clones, 80% to 95% of them present only once. Study outcomes and limitations: Pre- and post-surgery blood differed in depth, so pre-surgery absences may be undersampling.

Only cases whose brain tissue showed the highest T cell transcript signatures were sequenced. Patients received at least one anti-epileptic drug before surgery. Points on this clone: Its matching antigen is unknown.

Source: peripheral blood, taken at surgery. This TCR derives from a girl aged 2-9 years with tuberous sclerosis and intractable seizures. The chain carries TRBV10-2 and TRBJ2-2, with a tentative D call TRBD2 (6 bases). CDR3 residues: CASWDFDTGELFF. The CDR3 DNA reads TGCGCCAGCTGGGACTTTGACACCGGGGAGCTGTTTTTT.